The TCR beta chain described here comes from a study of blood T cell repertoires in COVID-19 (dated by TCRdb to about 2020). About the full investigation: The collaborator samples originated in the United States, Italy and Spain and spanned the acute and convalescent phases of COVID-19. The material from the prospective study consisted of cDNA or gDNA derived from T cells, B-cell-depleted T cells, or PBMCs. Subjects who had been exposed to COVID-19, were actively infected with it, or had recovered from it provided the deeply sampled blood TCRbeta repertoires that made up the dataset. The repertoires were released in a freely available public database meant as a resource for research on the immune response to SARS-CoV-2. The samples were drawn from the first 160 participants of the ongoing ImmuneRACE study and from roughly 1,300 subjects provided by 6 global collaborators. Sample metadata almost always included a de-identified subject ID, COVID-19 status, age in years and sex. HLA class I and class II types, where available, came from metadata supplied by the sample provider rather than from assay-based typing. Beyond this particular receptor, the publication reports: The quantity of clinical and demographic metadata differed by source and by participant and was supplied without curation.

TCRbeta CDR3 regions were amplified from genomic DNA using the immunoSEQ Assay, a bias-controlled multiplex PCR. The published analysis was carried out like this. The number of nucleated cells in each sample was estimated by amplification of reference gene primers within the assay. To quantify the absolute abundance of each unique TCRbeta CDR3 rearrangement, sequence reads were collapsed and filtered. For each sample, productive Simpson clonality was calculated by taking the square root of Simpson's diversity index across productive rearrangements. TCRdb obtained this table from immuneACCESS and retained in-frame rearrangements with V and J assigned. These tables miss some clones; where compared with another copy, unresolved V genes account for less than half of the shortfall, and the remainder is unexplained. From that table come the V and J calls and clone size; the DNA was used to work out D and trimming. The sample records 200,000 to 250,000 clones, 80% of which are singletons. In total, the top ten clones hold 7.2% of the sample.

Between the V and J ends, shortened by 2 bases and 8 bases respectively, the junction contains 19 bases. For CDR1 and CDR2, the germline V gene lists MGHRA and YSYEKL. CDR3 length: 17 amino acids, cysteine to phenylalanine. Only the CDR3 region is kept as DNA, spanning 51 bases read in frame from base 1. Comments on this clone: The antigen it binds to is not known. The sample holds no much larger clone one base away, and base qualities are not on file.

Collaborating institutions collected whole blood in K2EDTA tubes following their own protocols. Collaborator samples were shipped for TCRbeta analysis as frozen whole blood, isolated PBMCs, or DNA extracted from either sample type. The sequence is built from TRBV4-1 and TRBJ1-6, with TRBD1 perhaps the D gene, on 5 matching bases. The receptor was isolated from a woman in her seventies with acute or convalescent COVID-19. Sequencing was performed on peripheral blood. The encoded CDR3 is CASSQSDGQSGHSPLHF. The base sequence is TGCGCCAGCAGCCAATCAGACGGACAAAGTGGGCATTCACCCCTCCACTTT.